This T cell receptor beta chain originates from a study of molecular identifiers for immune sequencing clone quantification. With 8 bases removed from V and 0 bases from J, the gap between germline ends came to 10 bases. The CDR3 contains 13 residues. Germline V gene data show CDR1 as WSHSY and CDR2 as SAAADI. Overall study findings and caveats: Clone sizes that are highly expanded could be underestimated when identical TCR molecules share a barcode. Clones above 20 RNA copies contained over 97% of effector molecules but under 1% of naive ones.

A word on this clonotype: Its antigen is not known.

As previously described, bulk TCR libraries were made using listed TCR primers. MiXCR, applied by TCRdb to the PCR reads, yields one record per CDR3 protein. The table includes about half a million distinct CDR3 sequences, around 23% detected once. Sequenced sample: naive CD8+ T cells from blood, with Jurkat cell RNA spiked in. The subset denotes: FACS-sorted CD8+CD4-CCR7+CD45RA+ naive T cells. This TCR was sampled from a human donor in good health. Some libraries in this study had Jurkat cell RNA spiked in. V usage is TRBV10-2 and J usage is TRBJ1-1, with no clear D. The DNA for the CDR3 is TGCGCCAGCGGCTGGTCAGTGAACACTGAAGCTTTCTTT. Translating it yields CASGWSVNTEAFF.